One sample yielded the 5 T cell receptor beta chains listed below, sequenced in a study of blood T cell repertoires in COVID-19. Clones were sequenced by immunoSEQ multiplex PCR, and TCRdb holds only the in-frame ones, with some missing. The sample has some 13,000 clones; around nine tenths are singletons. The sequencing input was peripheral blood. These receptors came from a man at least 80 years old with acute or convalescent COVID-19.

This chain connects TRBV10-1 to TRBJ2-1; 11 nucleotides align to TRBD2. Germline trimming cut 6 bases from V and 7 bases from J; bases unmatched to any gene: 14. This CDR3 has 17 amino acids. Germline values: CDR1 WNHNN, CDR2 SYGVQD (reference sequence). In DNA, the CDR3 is TGCGCCAGCAGCAGGGGTAGCGGGGGGGCCGGGAGGAATGAGCAGTTCTTC. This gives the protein CASSRGSGGAGRNEQFF.

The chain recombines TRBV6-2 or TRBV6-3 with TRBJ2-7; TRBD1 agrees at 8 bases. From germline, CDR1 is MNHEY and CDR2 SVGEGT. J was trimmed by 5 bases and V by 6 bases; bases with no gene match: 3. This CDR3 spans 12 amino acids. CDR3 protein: CASSWTGNEQYF. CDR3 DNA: TGTGCCAGCAGCTGGACAGGGAACGAGCAGTACTTC.

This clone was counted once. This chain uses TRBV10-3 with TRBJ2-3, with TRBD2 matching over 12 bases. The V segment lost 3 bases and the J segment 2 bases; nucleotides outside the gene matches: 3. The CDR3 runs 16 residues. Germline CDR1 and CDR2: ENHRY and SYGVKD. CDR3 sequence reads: CAISEGLAGTTDTQYF. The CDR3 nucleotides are TGTGCCATCAGTGAAGGACTAGCGGGGACCACAGATACGCAGTATTTT.

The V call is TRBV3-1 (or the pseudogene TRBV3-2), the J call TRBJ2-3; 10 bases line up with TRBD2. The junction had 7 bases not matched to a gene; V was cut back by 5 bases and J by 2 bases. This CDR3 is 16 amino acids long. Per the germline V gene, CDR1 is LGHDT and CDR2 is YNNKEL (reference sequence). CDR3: CASSATSGAYTDTQYF. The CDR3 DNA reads TGTGCCAGCAGCGCAACTAGCGGGGCATACACAGATACGCAGTATTTT.

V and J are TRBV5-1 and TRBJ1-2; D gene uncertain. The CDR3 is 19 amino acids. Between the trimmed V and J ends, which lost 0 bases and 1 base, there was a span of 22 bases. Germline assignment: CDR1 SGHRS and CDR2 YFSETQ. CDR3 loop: CASSLGSRRATEDNYGYTF. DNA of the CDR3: TGCGCCAGCAGCTTGGGATCTCGTCGCGCCACAGAAGATAACTATGGCTACACCTTC.